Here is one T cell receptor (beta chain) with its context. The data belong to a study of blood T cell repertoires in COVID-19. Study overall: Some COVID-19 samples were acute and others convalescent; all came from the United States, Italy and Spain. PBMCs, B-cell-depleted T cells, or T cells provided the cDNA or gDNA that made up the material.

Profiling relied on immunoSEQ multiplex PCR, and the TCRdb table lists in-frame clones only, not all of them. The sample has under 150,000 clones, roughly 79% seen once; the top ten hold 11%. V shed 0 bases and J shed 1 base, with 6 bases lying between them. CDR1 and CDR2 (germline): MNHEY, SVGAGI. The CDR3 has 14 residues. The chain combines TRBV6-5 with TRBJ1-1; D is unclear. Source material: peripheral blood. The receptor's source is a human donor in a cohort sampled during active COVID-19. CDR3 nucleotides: TGTGCCAGCAGTTACTCGCCGGGGAACACTGAAGCTTTCTTT. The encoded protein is CASSYSPGNTEAFF.